The 20 T cell receptor beta chains in this list originate from one sample, sequenced in a study of cytomegalovirus exposure and HLA in healthy donors. Clones were sequenced by immunoSEQ multiplex PCR, and TCRdb holds only the in-frame ones, with some missing. The table has approximately 160,000 clones, about nine tenths seen once. The source material was PBMCs. The receptor source for this set is a woman aged 18-29 years in good health and CMV-seropositive.

The chain has TRBV11-2 and TRBJ2-5, with a tentative D call TRBD1 (5 bases). The ends were cut back, 4 bases at V and 2 bases at J, with 17 bases in the middle. CDR3 length equals 16 residues. The germline gives CDR1 SGHAT, CDR2 FQNNGV. This CDR3 reads CASSSPVTGYQETQYF. The CDR3 nucleotides are TGTGCCAGCAGCTCGCCCGTAACAGGATATCAAGAGACCCAGTACTTC. The whole variable domain, remainder taken from reference TRBV11-2 and TRBJ2-5, is EAGVAQSPRYKIIEKRQSVAFWCNPISGHATLYWYQQILGQGPKLLIQFQNNGVVDDSQLPKDRFSAERLKGVDSTLKIQPAKLEDSAVYLCASSSPVTGYQETQYFGPGTRLLVL.

The rearrangement links TRBV19 to TRBJ2-1; TRBD1 aligns across 7 bases. The trim removed 5 bases at V and 9 bases at J, leaving 16 bases unmatched. This CDR3 region has 16 residues. Per germline, CDR1 LNHDA and CDR2 SQIVND (reference sequence). The CDR3 sequence: CASSPKTGLGAREQFF. The CDR3 nucleotides read TGTGCCAGTAGTCCCAAGACAGGGTTGGGCGCGCGTGAGCAGTTCTTC.

The chain uses TRBV11-3 and TRBJ2-7, with a weak D call TRBD1 (6 bases). CDR1 SGHNT and CDR2 YENEEA come from the germline V gene. Trimming cost V 0 bases and J 0 bases, with 15 bases left between them. The CDR3 has 17 amino acids. The CDR3 bases are TGTGCCAGCAGCTTAGATACAAGAAGGGGGAGCTCCTACGAGCAGTACTTC. Protein product: CASSLDTRRGSSYEQYF.

This rearrangement joins TRBV6-4 to TRBJ2-5, with 12 bases lining up with TRBD2. Germline loops: CDR1 MRHNA, CDR2 SNTAGT. The CDR3 totals 15 residues. With 4 bases clipped from V and 5 bases from J, the junction kept 5 bases outside the gene matches. The CDR3 nucleotides read TGTGCCAGCAGTGCGACTAGCGGGAGAGGGGAGACCCAGTACTTC. As protein: CASSATSGRGETQYF.

This clone was detected only a few times. The chain has TRBV7-9 and TRBJ1-1, with unresolved D. Per the germline V gene, CDR1 is SEHNR and CDR2 is FQNEAQ (reference sequence). CDR3 size: 13 residues. Between the trimmed V and J ends, which lost 5 bases and 4 bases, there was a span of 11 bases. The CDR3 DNA reads as TGTGCCAGCAGCCACCCCGCGGGCACTGAAGCTTTCTTT. This sequence encodes CASSHPAGTEAFF.

The chain is built from TRBV5-1 and TRBJ1-1; a weak D match, TRBD1 (6 bases). The CDR3 extends over 12 amino acids. Germline values: CDR1 SGHRS, CDR2 YFSETQ. V was pared by 2 bases and J by 4 bases, with 6 bases between. The CDR3 spells CASSLQGTEAFF. The DNA of the CDR3 is TGCGCCAGCAGCTTACAGGGCACTGAAGCTTTCTTT. Combining the CDR3 with reference TRBV5-1 and TRBJ1-1 gives the whole variable domain KAGVTQTPRYLIKTRGQQVTLSCSPISGHRSVSWYQQTPGQGLQFLFEYFSETQRNKGNFPGRFSGRQFSNSRSEMNVSTLELGDSALYLCASSLQGTEAFFGQGTRLTVV.

This clone was counted between two and nine times. One end of the junction fails to match germline, which may point to a read error. The V gene is TRBV6-1, the J gene TRBJ1-3; TRBD1 matches 8 bases. CDR1 and CDR2 (germline): MNHNS, SASEGT. There are 14 residues in the CDR3. The CDR3 here is CASTIQGDGDTIYF. CDR3 bases: TGTGCCAGCACAATACAGGGGGATGGAGACACCATATATTTT.

This clone was observed a single time. The rearrangement uses TRBV5-1 and TRBJ2-3, with TRBD2 as a possible D gene (6 bases). The length of the CDR3 is 12 residues. Germline values: CDR1 SGHRS, CDR2 YFSETQ. The V gene lost 10 bases and the J gene lost 9 bases, with 18 bases spanning the gap. The CDR3 here is CASREDDRTQYF. DNA for the CDR3: TGCGCCTCAAGGGAGGACGACCGGACGCAGTATTTT.

The chain combines TRBV5-1 with TRBJ2-7; the match to TRBD2 covers 10 bases. Germline CDR1 is SGHRS and CDR2 is YFSETQ. V gave up 2 bases and J gave up 3 bases; unmatched junction bases: 5. CDR3 length equals 15 residues. The CDR3 sequence is CASSFSSGRNYEQYF. The CDR3 bases are TGCGCCAGCAGCTTCTCTAGCGGGAGAAACTACGAGCAGTACTTC.

This clone was recorded only once. The rearrangement joins TRBV7-2 to TRBJ2-5, with 13 bases lining up with TRBD2. The germline V gene has CDR1 SGHTA and CDR2 FQGNSA. The V segment lost 5 bases and the J segment 5 bases; nucleotides outside the gene matches: 5. This CDR3 is built from 15 residues. Here the CDR3 DNA reads TGTGCCAGCAGCGTAGGGACTAGCGGGACCGAGACCCAGTACTTC. It is translated as CASSVGTSGTETQYF.

The chain carries TRBV9 and TRBJ2-3; TRBD2 is a possible D gene (5 bases). Trimming shortened V by 4 bases and J by 1 base, and 16 bases separated the two germline ends. Germline V gene data show CDR1 as SGDLS and CDR2 as YYNGEE. The length of the CDR3 is 16 residues. The CDR3 spells CASSSVSRRGTDTQYF. In nucleotides, the CDR3 is TGTGCCAGCAGCTCAGTTAGTCGGCGGGGCACAGATACGCAGTATTTT.

The chain joins TRBV2 to TRBJ1-4, with TRBD1 identical over 9 bases. This CDR3 contains 15 residues. The germline gives CDR1 SNHLY, CDR2 FYNNEI. The V and J ends lost 1 base and 7 bases, in that order; junction bases with no gene match: 4. Here the CDR3 reads CASSEEGQGLEKLFF. In DNA, the CDR3 is TGTGCCAGCAGTGAAGAGGGACAGGGCCTTGAAAAACTGTTTTTT.

This clone was seen once. The chain links TRBV28 to TRBJ1-5; D perhaps matches TRBD1 (6 bases). The V gene's germline CDR1 is MDHEN and CDR2 SYDVKM. V lost 5 bases to trimming and J lost 1 base, with 18 bases between them. The CDR3 contains 17 residues. CDR3 sequence reads: CASSHFGTPLSNQPQHF. Here the CDR3 DNA reads TGTGCCAGCAGTCATTTCGGGACACCTTTAAGCAATCAGCCCCAGCATTTT.

The chain combines TRBV4-1 with TRBJ2-4, with 9 bases fitting TRBD2. The V gene end was trimmed by 3 bases and the J gene end by 15 bases; junction bases not matched to a gene: 9. Germline lookup yields CDR1 MGHRA and CDR2 YSYEKL. The CDR3 covers 13 residues. The CDR3 spells CASSHSLLAGWYF. CDR3 sequence (DNA): TGCGCCAGCAGCCACTCTCTTCTAGCGGGATGGTACTTC.

The genes are TRBV4-3 and TRBJ2-7; D might be TRBD1 (5 bases). V gave up 4 bases and J gave up 4 bases, with 11 bases separating them. This CDR3 has 13 residues. Germline assignment: CDR1 LGHNA and CDR2 YSLEER. This CDR3 is CASSPLGDYEQYF. The DNA for the CDR3 is TGCGCCAGCAGCCCGCTAGGGGATTACGAGCAGTACTTC.

The chain is built from TRBV28 and TRBJ1-5, with 7 bases fitting TRBD1. In germline, CDR1 is MDHEN, CDR2 SYDVKM. With 7 bases clipped from V and 5 bases from J, the junction kept 14 bases outside the gene matches. The CDR3 loop spans 16 amino acids. The CDR3 sequence: CASTEWARRGHQPQHF. Here the CDR3 DNA reads TGTGCCAGCACCGAGTGGGCCCGAAGGGGGCATCAGCCCCAGCATTTT. The complete variable domain, with remaining parts taken from reference TRBV28 and TRBJ1-5, reads DVKVTQSSRYLVKRTGEKVFLECVQDMDHENMFWYRQDPGLGLRLIYFSYDVKMKEKGDIPEGYSVSREKKERFSLILESASTNQTSMYLCASTEWARRGHQPQHFGDGTRLSIL.

The rearrangement uses TRBV7-2 and TRBJ2-6, with a weak D call TRBD1 (6 bases). The CDR3 totals 16 residues. Germline CDR1 reads SGHTA; CDR2 reads FQGNSA. Between the trimmed V and J ends, which lost 4 bases and 0 bases, there was a span of 10 bases. The DNA for the CDR3 is TGTGCCAGCAGCTACGGACAGTTCTCTGGGGCCAACGTCCTGACTTTC. Translating it yields CASSYGQFSGANVLTF.

The V gene is TRBV10-3, the J gene TRBJ2-2; D is possibly TRBD2 (6 bases). Trimming pared 10 bases from V and 5 bases from J, leaving 14 bases between. The CDR3 has 13 amino acids. The germline V gene encodes CDR1 ENHRY and CDR2 SYGVKD. The DNA for the CDR3 is TGTGCCACCCACGGGGGTGAGACCGGGGAGCTGTTTTTT. Translating gives CATHGGETGELFF.

The rearrangement uses TRBV29-1 and TRBJ2-1; 8 bases fit TRBD1. Germline CDR1 is SQVTM and CDR2 is ANQGSEA. The CDR3 has 14 residues. V lost 6 bases and J lost 0; bases outside the gene matches: 4. CDR3 in amino acids: CSVGDRSSYNEQFF. DNA for the CDR3: TGCAGCGTGGGGGACAGGAGCTCCTACAATGAGCAGTTCTTC.

The chain combines TRBV27 with TRBJ2-1, with 9 bases identical to TRBD2. Unmatched junction bases numbered 0, after V lost 5 bases and J lost 1 base. The germline V gene encodes CDR1 MNHEY and CDR2 SMNVEV (reference sequence). The CDR3 length is 14 residues. The CDR3 coding sequence is TGTGCCAGCAGTCTAGCGGGGTCCTACAATGAGCAGTTCTTC. Translated, it gives CASSLAGSYNEQFF.